This TCR beta chain was captured in a study of cytomegalovirus exposure and HLA in healthy donors. The PCR used 60 Vbeta and 13 Jbeta primers. Only in-frame clones appear in the TCRdb table, and some are missing; sequencing was by immunoSEQ multiplex PCR. The table has 95,000 to 100,000 clones, 75% to 90% seen once. Points on this clone: Antigen unknown.

Overall study results and limits: Some TCR beta chains (164 of them) were listed as cytomegalovirus-associated. Confirmation in vitro established that a few CMV-associated chains were specific for CMV antigens. For TCR beta chains, V- and J-gene trimming was later linked to a missense DCLRE1C variant.

CDR1 and CDR2 (germline): MNHNS, SASEGT. V lost 8 bases and J lost 5, with 21 bases in between. The CDR3 extends over 15 amino acids. Sequenced material: PBMCs. This chain uses TRBV6-1 with TRBJ2-5; no firm D call. The receptor was derived from a man aged 30 to 39 in good health and CMV-seronegative. CDR3 loop: CASGFLSLGVETQYF. The CDR3 coding sequence is TGTGCCAGCGGTTTCTTGTCTTTAGGAGTGGAGACCCAGTACTTC.